This T cell receptor beta chain comes out of a study of CD8+CD57+ T cells in acquired aplastic anemia. Study results and limitations: Both patients and controls carried the same twenty-nine CD8+ CDR3 sequences.

In regard to this clonotype: The antigen remains unidentified.

CDR3 length: 14 amino acids. Trimming took off 2 bases at V and 3 bases at J, with 9 bases between the two ends. In germline, CDR1 is MNHEY, CDR2 SVGEGT. Genomic DNA constituted the template upon which TCR beta VDJ and CDR3 profiling was performed. TCRdb reanalysed the reads using MiXCR and keeps one entry per CDR3 protein. The table includes some 44,000 distinct CDR3 sequences, approximately 67% detected once. The V and J genes are TRBV6-2 or TRBV6-3 and TRBJ2-3, with unresolved D. This TCR was sampled from a human donor in good health, serving as a control. The sequenced sample consisted of sorted CD4+, CD8+, or CD8+CD57+ T cells (not recorded which) from PBMCs. CDR3 DNA sequence: TGTGCCAGCAGTTACCTGGCTAGAACAGATACGCAGTATTTT. This gives the protein CASSYLARTDTQYF.